Listed below are T cell receptor beta chains from one sample, sequenced in a study of T cells after yellow fever vaccination. TCRdb reprocessed the 5' RACE reads with MiXCR, giving one entry per CDR3 protein. The sample records 300,000 to 400,000 distinct CDR3 sequences, approximately 4.2% being singletons. The sequences come from PBMCs, collected 5 days after the yellow fever booster vaccination. Source of these receptors: a man younger than 30 who received the YFV17D yellow fever vaccine. Both conserved end residues are part of each CDR3. D genes are given only for firm matches.

>TRBV5-1|-
CASSFQGRTDTQYF
>TRBV24-1|-
CATSDLADTQYF
>TRBV7-9|TRBD1
CASSLGSGGQPQHF
>TRBV3-1|-
CASSQGVRNTDTQYF
>TRBV12-3/TRBV12-4|-
CASSLEPPYQPQHF
>TRBV7-9|-
CASSPNPTNPWINTGELFF
>TRBV11-2|-
CASWGENRERGYNEQFF
>TRBV12-3/TRBV12-4|-
CASSPGASTQYF
>TRBV24-1|TRBD2
CATSRTSGGSYNEQFF
>TRBV12-3/TRBV12-4|-
CASSPRTHGRNTIYF
>TRBV9|TRBD1
CASSGGVGQGRGTEAFF
>TRBV10-3|-
CAISERIPPNSPLHF
>TRBV24-1|-
CATSDGDRANYGYTF
>TRBV19|-
CASTRGGEKLFF
>TRBV7-8|TRBD2
CASSVTSGGAHEQFF
>TRBV7-9|-
CASSLVGERRNEQFF
>TRBV5-4|-
CASSAGDYNEQFF
>TRBV20-1|-
CSAPETQYF
>TRBV10-3|-
CAIRGNAGANVLTF
>TRBV27|TRBD2
CASSLLNVGGGLLFF
>TRBV6-5|-
CASSYTTGSDYGYTF
>TRBV4-2|-
CASSQEGGGLTYEQYF
>TRBV7-9|TRBD1
CASSRQGSNQPQHF
>TRBV5-1|TRBD1
CASSLAGQGSEKLFF
>TRBV7-2|TRBD2
CASSLRLAGRNTQYF
>TRBV5-1|TRBD1
CASSTTGALHGYTF
>TRBV29-1|TRBD2
CSVELAGAGDTQYF
>TRBV5-1|TRBD2
CASSLSSGNQETQYF